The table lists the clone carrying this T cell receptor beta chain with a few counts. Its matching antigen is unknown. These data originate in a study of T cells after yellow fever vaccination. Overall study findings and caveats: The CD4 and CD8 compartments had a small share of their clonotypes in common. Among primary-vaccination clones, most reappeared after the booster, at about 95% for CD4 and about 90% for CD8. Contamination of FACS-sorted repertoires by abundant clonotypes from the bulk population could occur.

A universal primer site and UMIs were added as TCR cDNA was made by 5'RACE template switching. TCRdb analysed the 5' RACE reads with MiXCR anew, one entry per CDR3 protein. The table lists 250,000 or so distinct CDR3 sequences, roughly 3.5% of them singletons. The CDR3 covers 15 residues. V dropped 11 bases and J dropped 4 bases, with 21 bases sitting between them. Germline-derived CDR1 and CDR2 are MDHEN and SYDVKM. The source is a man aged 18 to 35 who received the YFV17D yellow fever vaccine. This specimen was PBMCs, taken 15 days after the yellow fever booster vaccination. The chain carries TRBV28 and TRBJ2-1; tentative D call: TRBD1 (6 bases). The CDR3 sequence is CAGGTTGHGYNEQFF. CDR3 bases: TGTGCCGGGGGCACCACAGGCCATGGGTACAATGAGCAGTTCTTC.